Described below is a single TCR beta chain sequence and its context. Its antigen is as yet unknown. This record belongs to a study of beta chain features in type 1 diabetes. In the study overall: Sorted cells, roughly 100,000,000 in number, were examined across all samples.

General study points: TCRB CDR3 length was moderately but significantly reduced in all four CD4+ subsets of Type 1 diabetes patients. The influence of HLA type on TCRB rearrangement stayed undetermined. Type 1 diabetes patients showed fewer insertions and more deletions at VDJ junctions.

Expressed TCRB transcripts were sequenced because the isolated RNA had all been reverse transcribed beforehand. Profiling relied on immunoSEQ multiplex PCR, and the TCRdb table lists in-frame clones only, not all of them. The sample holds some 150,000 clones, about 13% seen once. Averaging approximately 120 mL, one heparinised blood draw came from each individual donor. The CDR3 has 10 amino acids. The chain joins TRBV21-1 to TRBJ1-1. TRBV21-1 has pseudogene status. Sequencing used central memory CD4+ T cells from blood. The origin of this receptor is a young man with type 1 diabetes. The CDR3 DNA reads TGTGCCAGCAGAACGGGTGAAGCTTTCTTT. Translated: CASRTGEAFF.